This T cell receptor (beta chain) emerged from a study of shared clonotypes between healthy human individuals. Study summary: In total, the donors were a couple of women and a few men aged 18 to 49. Study-wide points: Clonotypes not shared had lower generation probabilities than those common to all four donors.

J gave up 3 bases and V 1 base, and 4 bases lay outside the gene matches. This CDR3 has 15 residues. CDR1 is LNHDA and CDR2 is SQIVND in the germline V gene (reference sequence). In the authors' methods: Quality scores were absent from the junction-only immunoSEQ sequences, so filtering differed. Data came from immunoSEQ multiplex PCR; TCRdb stores just in-frame clones and leaves some out. The DNA was the basis for D and trimming; V, J and clone size are from that table. This sample has roughly 530,000 clones, with 90% to 96% found just once. Points on this clone: The antigen is unknown.

The chain carries TRBV19 and TRBJ2-7, with 9 bases matching TRBD1. This TCR derives from a woman aged 25-40 years in good health. The sequenced material came from naive CD4+ T cells sorted from blood. Subset denoted: CD45RA+ positively selected. CDR3 residues: CASSIAKGQGYEQYF. CDR3 sequence (DNA): TGTGCCAGTAGTATAGCCAAGGGACAGGGCTACGAGCAGTACTTC.